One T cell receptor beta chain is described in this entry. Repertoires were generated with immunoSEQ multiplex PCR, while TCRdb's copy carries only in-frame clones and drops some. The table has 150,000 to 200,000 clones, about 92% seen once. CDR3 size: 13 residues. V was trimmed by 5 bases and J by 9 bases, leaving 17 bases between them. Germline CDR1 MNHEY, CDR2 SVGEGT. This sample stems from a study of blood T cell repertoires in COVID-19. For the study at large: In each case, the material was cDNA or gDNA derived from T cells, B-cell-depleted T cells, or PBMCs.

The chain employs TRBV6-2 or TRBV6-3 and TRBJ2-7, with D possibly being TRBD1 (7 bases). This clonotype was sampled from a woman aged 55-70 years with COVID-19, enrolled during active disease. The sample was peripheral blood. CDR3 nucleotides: TGTGCCAGCAGTCCCCAGGGGGGAAACGGGCAGTACTTC. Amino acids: CASSPQGGNGQYF.